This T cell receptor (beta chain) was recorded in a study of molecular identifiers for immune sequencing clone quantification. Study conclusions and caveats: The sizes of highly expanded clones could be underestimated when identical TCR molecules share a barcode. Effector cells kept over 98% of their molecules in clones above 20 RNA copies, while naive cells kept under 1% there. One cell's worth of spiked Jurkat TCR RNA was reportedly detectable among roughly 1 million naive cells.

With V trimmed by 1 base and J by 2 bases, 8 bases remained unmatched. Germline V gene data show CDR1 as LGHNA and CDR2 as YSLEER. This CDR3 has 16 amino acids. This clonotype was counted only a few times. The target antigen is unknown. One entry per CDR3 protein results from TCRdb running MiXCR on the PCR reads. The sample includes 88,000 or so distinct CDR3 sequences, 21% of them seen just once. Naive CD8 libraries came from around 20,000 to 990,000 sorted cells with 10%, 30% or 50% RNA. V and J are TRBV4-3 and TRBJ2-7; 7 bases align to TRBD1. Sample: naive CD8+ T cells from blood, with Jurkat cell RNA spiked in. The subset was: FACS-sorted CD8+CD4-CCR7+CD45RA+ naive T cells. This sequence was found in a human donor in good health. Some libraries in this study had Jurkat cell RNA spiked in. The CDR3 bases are TGCGCCAGCAGCCAAGCAAACAGGGGATCGCCCTACGAGCAGTACTTC. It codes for CASSQANRGSPYEQYF.